The text below deals with one T cell receptor beta chain. The PCR employed 60 Vbeta primers together with 13 Jbeta primers. Produced via immunoSEQ multiplex PCR; TCRdb's table is partial and in-frame only. The data show approximately 38,000 clones, around 84% seen once. From germline, CDR1 is KGHSH and CDR2 LQKENI. This CDR3 has 15 residues. V was pared by 5 bases and J by 5 bases, with 19 bases between. The data derive from a study of cytomegalovirus exposure and HLA in healthy donors. This clonotype originated in a woman aged 18 to 35 in good health and CMV-seronegative. V is TRBV18 and J is TRBJ2-7; a weak D match, TRBD2 (6 bases). What was sequenced was PBMCs. The CDR3 loop is CASSETLDGGHEQYF. In DNA, the CDR3 is TGTGCCAGCTCAGAGACTTTAGACGGGGGACACGAGCAGTACTTC.